This is a list of T cell receptor beta chains from one sample in a study of CD8+CD57+ T cells in acquired aplastic anemia. MiXCR was run by TCRdb on the reads, yielding one entry per CDR3 protein. The profile shows approximately 98,000 distinct CDR3 sequences, around half of them singletons. The sample comprised sorted CD4+, CD8+, or CD8+CD57+ T cells (not recorded which) from PBMCs. These receptors originate from a human donor in good health, serving as a control. Each CDR3 is given with its conserved first and last residue. D genes are given only for firm matches. Some rows have no size entry. The others give once, few or many, or a class for an expanded clone.

TRBJ2-3,TRBD1,-,TRBV2,CASLGDRGTDTQYF
TRBJ2-7,-,few,TRBV15,CATTSLRGAYEQYF
TRBJ1-2,TRBD1,-,TRBV29-1,CSVLLGTATNYGYTF
TRBJ1-2,TRBD1,-,TRBV25-1,CASRPRTGEGYGYTF
TRBJ1-1,-,many,TRBV13,CASSSPDRLTEAFF
TRBJ2-3,-,-,TRBV20-1,CSVKRLPPTDTQYF
TRBJ1-1,-,many,TRBV9,CASSVDGQLNTEAFF
TRBJ2-3,TRBD2,-,TRBV10-3,CAIRKPLAGGDNEQYF
TRBJ2-5,TRBD2,-,TRBV2,CASGTTSGGQETQYF
TRBJ2-7,TRBD1,many,TRBV5-6,CASSPGQGVYEQYF
TRBJ1-2,TRBD1,-,TRBV7-2,CASSLEPGQSYGYTF
TRBJ1-1,TRBD1,-,TRBV10-3,CAISGTGGRAEAFF
TRBJ1-2,TRBD1,many,TRBV20-1,CSAREAGGHYGYTF
TRBJ1-5,-,many,TRBV4-3,CASSQSAGQPQHF
TRBJ2-7,-,-,TRBV10-3,CAISESDTRDPYEQYF
TRBJ1-6,-,many,TRBV6-2/TRBV6-3,CASRLKAINNSPLHF
TRBJ1-1,TRBD1,-,TRBV29-1,CSALPGTGASAEAFF
TRBJ1-4,TRBD1,many,TRBV7-7,CASSLVSGQRPTNEKLFF
TRBJ2-1,TRBD2,many,TRBV6-2/TRBV6-3,CASSYFGLAGFNEQFF
TRBJ1-5,TRBD1,-,TRBV19,CATKDRDGQPQHF
TRBJ2-3,TRBD2,-,TRBV2,CASRQREAPTDTQYF
TRBJ2-1,TRBD2,-,TRBV12-3/TRBV12-4,CASRGTSGGFSYNEQFF
TRBJ1-5,-,many,TRBV19,CASTTDSYSNQPQHF
TRBJ2-5,TRBD1,few,TRBV24-1,CATSDRDRGKETQYF
TRBJ2-7,-,many,TRBV20-1,CGARDTDYEQYF
TRBJ2-1,-,-,TRBV7-2,CAVSDPPNEQFF
TRBJ2-7,-,many,TRBV5-4,CASSLAGNEQYF
TRBJ2-1,-,-,TRBV25-1,CASSPKGLPYNEQFF
TRBJ2-3,TRBD1,many,TRBV5-1,CASSLGQGGSDTQYF
TRBJ1-3,-,-,TRBV24-1,CATSNRGNTIYF